These 15 T cell receptor beta chains were sequenced from one sample in a study of cytomegalovirus exposure and HLA in healthy donors. Amplification used 60 Vbeta primers and 13 Jbeta primers. Using immunoSEQ multiplex PCR, the repertoire was profiled, and TCRdb retains in-frame clones only, with some absent. The repertoire holds 130,000 or so clones, with about 62% as singletons. Sequencing was carried out using PBMCs. The origin of the receptors is a woman in her thirties or forties in good health and CMV-seropositive.

This clone came up a few times. The chain joins TRBV28 to TRBJ2-7; TRBD2 matches at 8 bases. From germline, CDR1 is MDHEN and CDR2 SYDVKM. There are 15 residues in the CDR3. Losses at the gene ends were 5 bases for V and 3 bases for J; bases not matched to a gene: 9. CDR3 protein: CASSEGASGFYEQYF. The CDR3 DNA follows: TGTGCCAGCAGTGAAGGTGCTAGCGGGTTCTACGAGCAGTACTTC.

The V call is TRBV27, the J call TRBJ2-1, with TRBD2 matching 7 bases. The CDR3 is 15 residues long. Trimming took 3 bases from V and 5 from J; bases not matched to a gene: 7. Germline lookup yields CDR1 MNHEY and CDR2 SMNVEV (reference sequence). CDR3 DNA sequence: TGTGCCAGCAGTTTTTTAGCGGGCGTTAACAATGAGCAGTTCTTC. Amino acid sequence: CASSFLAGVNNEQFF.

About this clone: A read error may account for a junction end that differs from germline. The chain carries TRBV30 and TRBJ1-2; 11 nucleotides agree with TRBD1. Per germline, CDR1 GTSNPN and CDR2 SVGIG (reference sequence). There are 15 residues in the CDR3. Written as DNA, the CDR3 is TGTGCCTGGAGTCCTGGACAGGGGGCTGGATATGGCTACCCCTTC. Translated: CAWSPGQGAGYGYPF.

The V call is TRBV6-5, the J call TRBJ1-5; 8 nucleotides align to TRBD1. The V gene end was trimmed by 6 bases and the J gene end by 4 bases; junction bases not matched to a gene: 8. The CDR3 covers 15 residues. From germline, CDR1 is MNHEY and CDR2 SVGAGI. The CDR3 nucleotides read TGTGCCAGCAGAAGGACAGGGCCAGGGAATCAGCCCCAGCATTTT. As protein: CASRRTGPGNQPQHF.

This chain links TRBV5-5 with TRBJ1-1; D unresolved. Germline assignment: CDR1 SGHKS and CDR2 YYEKEE (reference sequence). Trimming removed 4 bases from V and 10 bases from J, with 17 bases in between. CDR3 length equals 13 residues. The chain's CDR3 is CASSPSPNSSAFF. CDR3 nucleotides: TGTGCCAGCAGCCCCTCCCCTAATAGTTCAGCTTTCTTT.

This clone was detected a few times. The chain links TRBV10-3 to TRBJ1-4; tentatively, D is TRBD1 (6 bases). CDR1 and CDR2 (germline): ENHRY, SYGVKD. The V end lost 4 bases, the J end lost 6 bases, and 9 bases lay between the germline ends. This CDR3 contains 13 residues. The CDR3 nucleotides are TGTGCCATCAGTGGTTCAGGGGATGAAAAACTGTTTTTT. Translated, it gives CAISGSGDEKLFF.

This clone was seen a few times. The CDR3, as DNA: TGTGCCTGGAGTTCCCAGACGGGAGGGAACACTGAAGCTTTCTTT. This codes for CAWSSQTGGNTEAFF. The chain carries TRBV30 and TRBJ1-1; D unresolved. CDR3 length equals 15 residues. Looked up from germline, CDR1 is GTSNPN and CDR2 is SVGIG (reference sequence). Trimming pared 2 bases from V and 1 base from J, leaving 14 bases between.

On this clone: Mismatch with germline at one junction end may stem from a read error. V usage is TRBV5-1 and J usage is TRBJ1-2; 7 bases map to TRBD1. There are 13 residues in the CDR3. CDR1 is SGHRS, CDR2 YFSETQ, per germline. The CDR3 here is CASSSQGNYGYPF. The DNA of the CDR3 is TGCGCCAGCAGTTCACAGGGGAACTATGGCTACCCCTTC.

The chain carries TRBV2 and TRBJ2-1, with TRBD2 matching 8 bases. V shed 1 base, J shed 7 bases, and the junction held 6 bases outside the gene matches. The CDR3 runs 15 residues. The germline V gene encodes CDR1 SNHLY and CDR2 FYNNEI. The CDR3 nucleotides are TGTGCCAGCAGTGAAGGCATAGCGGGGCGGAATGAGCAGTTCTTC. It encodes CASSEGIAGRNEQFF.

The chain has TRBV9 and TRBJ1-3; no clear D gene. Per the germline V gene, CDR1 is SGDLS and CDR2 is YYNGEE. The V end lost 4 bases, the J end lost 0 bases, and 11 bases lay between the germline ends. The CDR3 spans 15 residues. The CDR3: CASSLNPGSGNTIYF. CDR3 in DNA: TGTGCCAGCAGCCTAAACCCCGGCTCTGGAAACACCATATATTTT.

This clone was seen once. V is TRBV27 and J is TRBJ2-6; no firm D call. This CDR3 contains 13 residues. V was cut by 8 bases and J by 3 bases, with 8 bases left in between. The germline V gene has CDR1 MNHEY and CDR2 SMNVEV (reference sequence). CDR3 protein: CASGDYGANVLTF. The CDR3 nucleotides read TGTGCCAGCGGAGATTATGGGGCCAACGTCCTGACTTTC. Full variable domain (missing parts from reference TRBV27 and TRBJ2-6): EAQVTQNPRYLITVTGKKLTVTCSQNMNHEYMSWYRQDPGLGLRQIYYSMNVEVTDKGDVPEGYKVSRKEKRNFPLILESPSPNQTSLYFCASGDYGANVLTFGAGSRLTVL.

The chain uses TRBV29-1 and TRBJ1-2; the D is unclear. The germline gives CDR1 SQVTM, CDR2 ANQGSEA. The CDR3 consists of 14 residues. The V end lost 2 bases, the J end lost 5 bases, and 15 bases lay between the germline ends. The CDR3 sequence: CSVESPSRSYGYTF. The CDR3 DNA reads TGCAGCGTTGAATCGCCCAGTAGGAGTTATGGCTACACCTTC.

J is TRBJ1-1 and V is TRBV11-2; TRBD1 matches 7 bases. Germline V gene data show CDR1 as SGHAT and CDR2 as FQNNGV. After removal of 6 bases from V and 6 bases from J, the junction contained 13 bases not matched to a gene. This CDR3 spans 15 amino acids. CDR3 protein: CASSRTGTAFSEAFF. As DNA, the CDR3 is TGTGCCAGCAGTCGAACCGGGACAGCTTTTTCTGAAGCTTTCTTT.

This chain uses TRBV12-5 with TRBJ1-6; D gene uncertain. This CDR3 has 12 amino acids. Germline CDR1 and CDR2: LGHNT and FRNRAP. V lost 3 bases to trimming and J lost 9 bases, with 6 bases between them. Here the CDR3 reads CASGLQSSPLHF. CDR3 DNA sequence: TGTGCTAGTGGTTTACAGAGTTCACCCCTCCACTTT.

This clone has a handful of counts. The V and J genes are TRBV7-3 and TRBJ1-1; no clear D. This CDR3 contains 13 residues. V was shortened by 8 bases and J by 0 bases, with 10 bases between the two germline ends. Germline values: CDR1 SGHTA, CDR2 FQGTGA. The CDR3 DNA reads TGTGCCAGCGCCGGGAGCCTGAACACTGAAGCTTTCTTT. Translation: CASAGSLNTEAFF.